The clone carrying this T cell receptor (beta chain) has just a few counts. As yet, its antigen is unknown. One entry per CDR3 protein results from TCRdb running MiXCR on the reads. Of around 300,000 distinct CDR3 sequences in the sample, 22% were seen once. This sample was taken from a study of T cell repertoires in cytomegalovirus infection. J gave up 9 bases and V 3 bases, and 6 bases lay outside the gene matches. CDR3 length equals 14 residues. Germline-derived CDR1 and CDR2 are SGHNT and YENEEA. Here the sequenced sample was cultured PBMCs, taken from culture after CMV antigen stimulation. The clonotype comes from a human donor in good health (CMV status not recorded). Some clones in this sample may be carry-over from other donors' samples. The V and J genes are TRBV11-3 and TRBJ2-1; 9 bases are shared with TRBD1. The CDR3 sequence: CASSFDRGVSEQFF. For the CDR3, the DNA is TGTGCCAGCAGCTTTGACAGGGGGGTTTCTGAGCAGTTCTTC. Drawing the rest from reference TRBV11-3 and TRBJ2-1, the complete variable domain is EAGVVQSPRYKIIEKKQPVAFWCNPISGHNTLYWYLQNLGQGPELLIRYENEEAVDDSQLPKDRFSAERLKGVDSTLKIQPAELGDSAVYLCASSFDRGVSEQFFGPGTRLTVL.